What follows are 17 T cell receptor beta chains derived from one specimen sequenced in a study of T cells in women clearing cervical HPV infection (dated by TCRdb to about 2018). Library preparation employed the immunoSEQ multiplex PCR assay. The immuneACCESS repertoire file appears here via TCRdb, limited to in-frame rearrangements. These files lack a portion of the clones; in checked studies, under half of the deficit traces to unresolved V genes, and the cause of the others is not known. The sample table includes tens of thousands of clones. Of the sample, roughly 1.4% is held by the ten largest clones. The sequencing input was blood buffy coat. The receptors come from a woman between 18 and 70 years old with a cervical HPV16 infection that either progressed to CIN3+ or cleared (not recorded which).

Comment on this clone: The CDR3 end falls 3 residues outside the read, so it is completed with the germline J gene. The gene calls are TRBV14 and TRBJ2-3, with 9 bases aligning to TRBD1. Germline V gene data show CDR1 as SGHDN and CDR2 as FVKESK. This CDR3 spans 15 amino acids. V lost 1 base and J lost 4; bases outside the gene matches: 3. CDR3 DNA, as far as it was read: TGTGCCAGCAGCCAAGGGACAGGGGTCCCAGATACG. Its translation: CASSQGTGVPDT. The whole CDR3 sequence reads CASSQGTGVPDTQYF.

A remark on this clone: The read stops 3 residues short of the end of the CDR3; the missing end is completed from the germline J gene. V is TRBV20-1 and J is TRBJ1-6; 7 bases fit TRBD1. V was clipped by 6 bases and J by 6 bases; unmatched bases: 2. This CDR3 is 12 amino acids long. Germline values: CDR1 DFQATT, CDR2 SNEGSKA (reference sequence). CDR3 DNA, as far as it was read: TGCAGTGCCCGGGACAGTAATTCACCC. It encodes CSARDSNSP. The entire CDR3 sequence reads CSARDSNSPLHF.

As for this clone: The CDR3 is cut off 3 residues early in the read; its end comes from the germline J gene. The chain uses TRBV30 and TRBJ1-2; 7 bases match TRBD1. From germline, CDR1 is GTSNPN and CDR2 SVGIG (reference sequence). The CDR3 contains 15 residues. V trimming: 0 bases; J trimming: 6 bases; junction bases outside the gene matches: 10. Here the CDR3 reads CAWSVQGGVLNGYTF. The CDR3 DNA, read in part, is TGTGCCTGGAGTGTACAAGGGGGCGTTTTAAATGGC. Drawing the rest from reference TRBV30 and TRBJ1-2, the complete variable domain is SQTIHQWPATLVQPVGSPLSLECTVEGTSNPNLYWYRQAAGRGLQLLFYSVGIGQISSEVPQNLSASRPQDRQFILSSKKLLLSDSGFYLCAWSVQGGVLNGYTFGSGTRLTVV.

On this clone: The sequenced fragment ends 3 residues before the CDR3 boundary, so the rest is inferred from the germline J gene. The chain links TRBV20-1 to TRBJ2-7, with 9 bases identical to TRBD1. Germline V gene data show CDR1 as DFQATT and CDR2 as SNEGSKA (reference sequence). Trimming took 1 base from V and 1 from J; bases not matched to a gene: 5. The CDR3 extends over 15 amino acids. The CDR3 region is CSARGGDRVSYEQYF. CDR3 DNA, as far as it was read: TGCAGTGCTAGAGGAGGGGACAGGGTTTCCTACGAG.

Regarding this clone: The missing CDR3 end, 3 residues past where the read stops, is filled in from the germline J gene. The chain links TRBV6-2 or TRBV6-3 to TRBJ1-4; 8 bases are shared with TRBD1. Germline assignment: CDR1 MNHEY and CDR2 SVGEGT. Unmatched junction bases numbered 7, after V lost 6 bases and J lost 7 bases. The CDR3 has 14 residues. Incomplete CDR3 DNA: TGTGCCAGCAGCCACCCGGACAGGGTTGAAAAA. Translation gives CASSHPDRVEK. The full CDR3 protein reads CASSHPDRVEKLFF.

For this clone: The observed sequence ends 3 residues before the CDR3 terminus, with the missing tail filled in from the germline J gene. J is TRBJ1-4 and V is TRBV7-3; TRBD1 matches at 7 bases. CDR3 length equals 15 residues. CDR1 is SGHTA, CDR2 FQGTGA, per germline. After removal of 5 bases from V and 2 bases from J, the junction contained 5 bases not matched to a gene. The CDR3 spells CASSTTGWTNEKLFF. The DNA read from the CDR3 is TGTGCCAGCAGCACGACAGGGTGGACTAATGAAAAA.

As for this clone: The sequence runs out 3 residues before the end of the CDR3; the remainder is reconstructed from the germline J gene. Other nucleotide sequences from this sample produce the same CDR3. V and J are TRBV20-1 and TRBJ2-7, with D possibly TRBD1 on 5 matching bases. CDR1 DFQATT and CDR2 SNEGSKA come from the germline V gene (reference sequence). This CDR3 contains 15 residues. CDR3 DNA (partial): TGCAGCGCTGCACCTCCAGGGTGGGAAGTGAACGAG. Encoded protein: CSAAPPGWEVNE. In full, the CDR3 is CSAAPPGWEVNEQYF.

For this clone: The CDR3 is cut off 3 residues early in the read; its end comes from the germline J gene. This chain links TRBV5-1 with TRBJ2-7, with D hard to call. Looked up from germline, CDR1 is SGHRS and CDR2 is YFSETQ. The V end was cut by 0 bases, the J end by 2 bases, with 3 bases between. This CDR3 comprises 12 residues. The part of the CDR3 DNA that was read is TGCGCCAGCAGCTTGGTAGCCTACGAG. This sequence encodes CASSLVAYE. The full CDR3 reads CASSLVAYEQYF.

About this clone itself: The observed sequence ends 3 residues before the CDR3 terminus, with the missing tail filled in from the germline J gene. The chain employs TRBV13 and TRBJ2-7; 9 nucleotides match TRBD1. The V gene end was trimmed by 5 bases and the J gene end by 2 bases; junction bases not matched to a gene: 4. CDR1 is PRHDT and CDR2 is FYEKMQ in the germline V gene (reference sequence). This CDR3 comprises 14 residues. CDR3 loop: CASSRGQGAYEQYF. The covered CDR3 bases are TGTGCCAGCAGCCGGGGACAGGGTGCCTACGAG.

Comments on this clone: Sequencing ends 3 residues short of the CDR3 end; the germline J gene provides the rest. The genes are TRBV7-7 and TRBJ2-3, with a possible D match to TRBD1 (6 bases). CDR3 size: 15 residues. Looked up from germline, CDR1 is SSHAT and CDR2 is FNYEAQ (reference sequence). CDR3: CASTDIGQGQETQYF. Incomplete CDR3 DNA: TGTGCCAGCACGGACATCGGGCAGGGACAAGAGACG. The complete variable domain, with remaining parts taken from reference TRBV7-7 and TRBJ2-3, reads GAGVSQSPRYKVTKRGQDVTLRCDPISSHATLYWYQQALGQGPEFLTYFNYEAQPDKSGLPSDRFSAERPEGSISTLTIQRTEQRDSAMYRCASTDIGQGQETQYFGPGTRLTVL.

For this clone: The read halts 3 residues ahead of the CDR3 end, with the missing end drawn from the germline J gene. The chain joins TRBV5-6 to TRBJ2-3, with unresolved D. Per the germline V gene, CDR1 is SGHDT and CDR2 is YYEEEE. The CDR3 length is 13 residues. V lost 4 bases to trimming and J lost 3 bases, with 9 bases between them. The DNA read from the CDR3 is TGTGCCAGCAGCGCGGTTCTGACAGATACG. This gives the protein CASSAVLTDT. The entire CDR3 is CASSAVLTDTQYF.

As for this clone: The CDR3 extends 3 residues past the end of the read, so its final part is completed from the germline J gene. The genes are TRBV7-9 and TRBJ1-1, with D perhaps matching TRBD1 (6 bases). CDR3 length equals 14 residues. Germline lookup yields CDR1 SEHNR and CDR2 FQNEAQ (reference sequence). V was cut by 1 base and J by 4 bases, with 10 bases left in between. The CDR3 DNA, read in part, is TGTGCCAGCAGCTTAGTTCAGGGGAGCACTGAA. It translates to CASSLVQGSTE. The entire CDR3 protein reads CASSLVQGSTEAFF.

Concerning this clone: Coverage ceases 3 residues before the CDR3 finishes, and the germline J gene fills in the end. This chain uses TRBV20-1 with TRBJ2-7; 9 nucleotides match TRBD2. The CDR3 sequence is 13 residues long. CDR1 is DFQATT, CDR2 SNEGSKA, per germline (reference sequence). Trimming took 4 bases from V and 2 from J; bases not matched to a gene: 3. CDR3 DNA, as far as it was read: TGCAGTGCTACTAGCGGGGAAGCCTACGAG. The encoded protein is CSATSGEAYE. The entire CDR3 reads CSATSGEAYEQYF.

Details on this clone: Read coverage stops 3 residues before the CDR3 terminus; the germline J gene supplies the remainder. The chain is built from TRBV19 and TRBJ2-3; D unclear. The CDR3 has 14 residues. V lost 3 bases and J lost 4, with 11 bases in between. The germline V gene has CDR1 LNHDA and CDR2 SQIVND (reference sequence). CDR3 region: CASSIISEADTQYF. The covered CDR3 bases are TGTGCCAGTAGTATTATATCAGAGGCAGATACG.

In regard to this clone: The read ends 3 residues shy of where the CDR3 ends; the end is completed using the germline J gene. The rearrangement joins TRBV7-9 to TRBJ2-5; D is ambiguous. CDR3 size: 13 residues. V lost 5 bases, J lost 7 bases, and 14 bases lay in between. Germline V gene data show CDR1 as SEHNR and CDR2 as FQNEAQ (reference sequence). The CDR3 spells CASSRDSSRTQYF. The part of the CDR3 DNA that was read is TGTGCCAGCAGCCGCGACTCTAGTCGGACC. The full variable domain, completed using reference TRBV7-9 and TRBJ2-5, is DTGVSQNPRHKITKRGQNVTFRCDPISEHNRLYWYRQTLGQGPEFLTYFQNEAQLEKSRLLSDRFSAERPKGSFSTLEIQRTEQGDSAMYLCASSRDSSRTQYFGPGTRLLVL.

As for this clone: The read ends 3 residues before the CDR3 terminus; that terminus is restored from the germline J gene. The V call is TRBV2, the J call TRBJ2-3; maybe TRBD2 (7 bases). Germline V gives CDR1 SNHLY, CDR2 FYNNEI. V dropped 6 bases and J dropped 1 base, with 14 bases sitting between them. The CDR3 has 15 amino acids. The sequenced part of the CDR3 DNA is TGTGCCAGCAGGAGGGGGGGGAGTCGCACAGATACG. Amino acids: CASRRGGSRTDT. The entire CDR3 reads CASRRGGSRTDTQYF.

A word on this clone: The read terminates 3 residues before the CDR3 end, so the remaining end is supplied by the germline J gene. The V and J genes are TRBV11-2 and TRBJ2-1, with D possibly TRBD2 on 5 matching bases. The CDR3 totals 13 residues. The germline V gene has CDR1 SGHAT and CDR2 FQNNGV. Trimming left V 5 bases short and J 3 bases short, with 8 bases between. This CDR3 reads CASSTSGYNEQFF. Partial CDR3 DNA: TGTGCCAGCAGCACCAGCGGCTACAATGAG.